The source of this T cell receptor (beta chain) is a study of cytotoxic CD8 clonotypes in ibrutinib-treated CLL. Study observations and caveats: There were differences in sampling times between sustained-remission and progressing patients. T-cell clonality at baseline went above that of age-matched healthy donors and rose and fell with circulating CD8+ T-cell counts. Public clonotypes showed up rarely, and on treatment they shrank or held steady.

The CDR3 consists of 16 residues. The V gene's germline CDR1 is SGHTA and CDR2 FQGNSA. Trimming cost V 3 bases and J 3 bases; bases outside gene matches: 8. Libraries were prepared by immunoSEQ multiplex PCR; TCRdb keeps only in-frame clonotypes and omits some of them. The sample shows some 85,000 clones, 77% of them seen only once. TCR beta libraries used roughly 2 micrograms of DNA from cryopreserved PBMCs. Turning to this clone: The antigen remains undetermined.

The TCR comes from a human donor with chronic lymphocytic leukemia. Material: PBMCs, obtained after 24 months of ibrutinib treatment. The chain has TRBV7-2 and TRBJ1-2; the match to TRBD1 covers 9 bases. The CDR3 sequence is CASSFWDRVGYYGYTF. For the CDR3, the DNA is TGTGCCAGCAGCTTCTGGGACAGGGTTGGATACTATGGCTACACCTTC.